Listed below are T cell receptor beta chains from one sample, sequenced in a study of CXCR3-negative and CXCR3-positive naive CD8 T cells. For each CDR3 protein, TCRdb gives one entry from its re-call of the 5' RACE reads, without DNA. The sample table includes 100,000 or so distinct CDR3 sequences. Sequencing used naive CXCR3+ CD8+ T cells from blood. The receptors stem from a human donor in good health. Some clones in this sample may be carry-over from other donors' samples. Both conserved end residues are part of each CDR3.

v_call: TRBV7-3
j_call: TRBJ2-2
cdr3_length: 18
cdr3_aa: CASSLNLRPGRGTGELFF

v_call: TRBV19
j_call: TRBJ2-5
cdr3_length: 16
cdr3_aa: CASRTTGTVYQETQYF

v_call: TRBV10-2
j_call: TRBJ1-5
cdr3_length: 14
cdr3_aa: CASSDVDPKGPQHF

v_call: TRBV20-1
j_call: TRBJ2-3
cdr3_length: 15
cdr3_aa: CSARDLAGRSDTQYF

v_call: TRBV3-1
j_call: TRBJ2-1
cdr3_length: 14
cdr3_aa: CASSHGQVYNEQFF

v_call: TRBV9
j_call: TRBJ2-3
cdr3_length: 13
cdr3_aa: CASSPGGLRGQYF

v_call: TRBV15
j_call: TRBJ2-1
cdr3_length: 16
cdr3_aa: CATSNNLAGPYNEQFF

v_call: TRBV27
j_call: TRBJ2-1
cdr3_length: 15
cdr3_aa: CASSLVAGSYNEQFF

v_call: TRBV15
j_call: TRBJ2-1
cdr3_length: 21
cdr3_aa: CATSREGPGRGVKSSYNEQFF

v_call: TRBV9
j_call: TRBJ1-2
cdr3_length: 15
cdr3_aa: CASSDRDSPSDGYTF

v_call: TRBV14
j_call: TRBJ1-2
cdr3_length: 13
cdr3_aa: CASSRGGLKGYTF

v_call: TRBV20-1
j_call: TRBJ2-3
cdr3_length: 13
cdr3_aa: CSARWDSTDTQYF

v_call: TRBV29-1
j_call: TRBJ2-7
cdr3_length: 12
cdr3_aa: CSVGDSSYEQYF

v_call: TRBV7-6
j_call: TRBJ2-5
cdr3_length: 19
cdr3_aa: CASSSAGTSGPVGQETQYF

v_call: TRBV28
j_call: TRBJ2-2
cdr3_length: 17
cdr3_aa: CASSPHLWRANTGELFF

v_call: TRBV7-8
j_call: TRBJ2-3
cdr3_length: 16
cdr3_aa: CASSLQWGARTDTQYF

v_call: TRBV15
j_call: TRBJ2-3
cdr3_length: 15
cdr3_aa: CATMTGTSSTDTQYF

v_call: TRBV15
j_call: TRBJ2-7
cdr3_length: 13
cdr3_aa: CATSERDHYEQYF

v_call: TRBV3-1
j_call: TRBJ2-3
cdr3_length: 17
cdr3_aa: CASSHANREEVSDTQYF

v_call: TRBV25-1
j_call: TRBJ2-7
cdr3_length: 14
cdr3_aa: CASSAPSTGHEQYF

v_call: TRBV4-1
j_call: TRBJ2-5
cdr3_length: 16
cdr3_aa: CASSQDGAGNPETQYF

v_call: TRBV15
j_call: TRBJ1-6
cdr3_length: 17
cdr3_aa: CATSRELQRGNNSPLHF

v_call: TRBV28
j_call: TRBJ2-7
cdr3_length: 16
cdr3_aa: CASRIKMGRRAYEQYF

v_call: TRBV20-1
j_call: TRBJ2-4
cdr3_length: 12
cdr3_aa: CSASGLKNIQYF

v_call: TRBV27
j_call: TRBJ1-1
cdr3_length: 14
cdr3_aa: CASSLGIPNTEAFF

v_call: TRBV4-1
j_call: TRBJ2-1
cdr3_length: 12
cdr3_aa: CASMSLRNEQFF

v_call: TRBV4-1
j_call: TRBJ2-1
cdr3_length: 16
cdr3_aa: CASSQRQGSSYNEQFF

v_call: TRBV28
j_call: TRBJ1-5
cdr3_length: 16
cdr3_aa: CASIGTPTYSNQPQHF

v_call: TRBV7-8
j_call: TRBJ2-7
cdr3_length: 18
cdr3_aa: CASSLPRGAAAQGYEQYF

v_call: TRBV7-8
j_call: TRBJ2-5
cdr3_length: 17
cdr3_aa: CATQLGTSGGTQETQYF

v_call: TRBV13
j_call: TRBJ2-1
cdr3_length: 16
cdr3_aa: CASSLGKAGGLNEQFF

v_call: TRBV14
j_call: TRBJ1-1
cdr3_length: 14
cdr3_aa: CASSQEWGDTEAFF

v_call: TRBV13
j_call: TRBJ1-2
cdr3_length: 14
cdr3_aa: CASSLVGGGHGYTF

v_call: TRBV30
j_call: TRBJ2-2
cdr3_length: 13
cdr3_aa: CAWSSGNTGELFF

v_call: TRBV2
j_call: TRBJ2-7
cdr3_length: 14
cdr3_aa: CASSVSSGNDRKYF

v_call: TRBV15
j_call: TRBJ2-4
cdr3_length: 15
cdr3_aa: CATSGMGTEGTIQYF

v_call: TRBV2
j_call: TRBJ2-3
cdr3_length: 18
cdr3_aa: CASNRVLAGEWNTDTQYF

v_call: TRBV19
j_call: TRBJ1-1
cdr3_length: 14
cdr3_aa: CASSISGGIVEAFF

v_call: TRBV5-1
j_call: TRBJ1-1
cdr3_length: 15
cdr3_aa: CASSLVGTENTEAFF

v_call: TRBV28
j_call: TRBJ2-1
cdr3_length: 16
cdr3_aa: CASSLLWGSSYNEQFF

v_call: TRBV27
j_call: TRBJ2-1
cdr3_length: 15
cdr3_aa: CASSPGLAVHNEQFF

v_call: TRBV4-1
j_call: TRBJ2-7
cdr3_length: 15
cdr3_aa: CASSPLAGSSYEQYF

v_call: TRBV29-1
j_call: TRBJ2-7
cdr3_length: 15
cdr3_aa: CSVEEWTGASYEQYF

v_call: TRBV2
j_call: TRBJ2-1
cdr3_length: 15
cdr3_aa: CASSERDSSYNEQFF

v_call: TRBV6-5
j_call: TRBJ2-3
cdr3_length: 20
cdr3_aa: CASSYSGGESGGEGTDTQYF

v_call: TRBV29-1
j_call: TRBJ1-1
cdr3_length: 13
cdr3_aa: CSVATAFNTEAFF

v_call: TRBV29-1
j_call: TRBJ2-6
cdr3_length: 13
cdr3_aa: CSVVGAGANVLTF

v_call: TRBV5-1
j_call: TRBJ2-7
cdr3_length: 13
cdr3_aa: CARSLGGTYEQYF

v_call: TRBV29-1
j_call: TRBJ2-7
cdr3_length: 13
cdr3_aa: CSVVLGHSYEQYF

v_call: TRBV3-1
j_call: TRBJ2-1
cdr3_length: 13
cdr3_aa: CASSPPGANEQFF

v_call: TRBV4-3
j_call: TRBJ2-3
cdr3_length: 15
cdr3_aa: CASSRSIDLSDTQYF

v_call: TRBV6-2/TRBV6-3
j_call: TRBJ2-7
cdr3_length: 14
cdr3_aa: CASSPGLRAYEQYF

v_call: TRBV5-1
j_call: TRBJ2-7
cdr3_length: 18
cdr3_aa: CASSLARASGGTSYEQYF

v_call: TRBV27
j_call: TRBJ1-1
cdr3_length: 15
cdr3_aa: CASTKQGSLSAEAFF

v_call: TRBV2
j_call: TRBJ2-2
cdr3_length: 19
cdr3_aa: CASRSPTSGGAAGTGELFF

v_call: TRBV11-2
j_call: TRBJ2-7
cdr3_length: 13
cdr3_aa: CASSPSTGAEQYF